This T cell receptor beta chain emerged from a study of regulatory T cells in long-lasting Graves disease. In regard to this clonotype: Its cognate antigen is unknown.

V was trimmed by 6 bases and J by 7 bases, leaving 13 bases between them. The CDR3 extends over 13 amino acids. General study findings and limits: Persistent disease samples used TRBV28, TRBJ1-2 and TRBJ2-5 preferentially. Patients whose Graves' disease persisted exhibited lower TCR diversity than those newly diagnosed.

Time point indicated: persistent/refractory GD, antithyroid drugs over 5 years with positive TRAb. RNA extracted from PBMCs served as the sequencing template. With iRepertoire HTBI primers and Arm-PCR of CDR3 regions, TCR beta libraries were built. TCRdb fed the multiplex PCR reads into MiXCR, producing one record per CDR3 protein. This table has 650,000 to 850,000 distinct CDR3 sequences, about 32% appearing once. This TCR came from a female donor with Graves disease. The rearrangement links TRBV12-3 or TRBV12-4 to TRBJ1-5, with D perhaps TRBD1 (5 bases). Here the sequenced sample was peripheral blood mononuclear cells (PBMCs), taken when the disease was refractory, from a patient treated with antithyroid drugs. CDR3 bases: TGTGCCAGCAGGCTAGCAGGGAAGCAGCCCCAGCATTTT. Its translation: CASRLAGKQPQHF.